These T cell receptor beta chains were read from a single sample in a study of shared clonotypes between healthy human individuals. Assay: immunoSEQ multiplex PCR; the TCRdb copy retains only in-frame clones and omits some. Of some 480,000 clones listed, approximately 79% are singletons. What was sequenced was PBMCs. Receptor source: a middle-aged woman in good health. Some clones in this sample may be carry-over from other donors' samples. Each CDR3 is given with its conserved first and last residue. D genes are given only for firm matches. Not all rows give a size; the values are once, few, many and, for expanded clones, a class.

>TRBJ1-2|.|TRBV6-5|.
CASSLGQGDGYTF
TGTGCCAGCAGCTTGGGGCAGGGAGATGGCTACACCTTC
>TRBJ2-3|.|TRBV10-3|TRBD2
CAISVGLAGVIDTQYF
TGTGCCATCAGTGTGGGACTAGCGGGAGTAATAGATACGCAGTATTTT
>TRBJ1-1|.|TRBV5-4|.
CASSSYTEAFF
TGTGCCAGCAGCTCTTACACTGAAGCTTTCTTT
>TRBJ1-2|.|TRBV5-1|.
CASSLAGLPNYGYTF
TGCGCCAGCAGCTTGGCCGGATTACCAAACTATGGCTACACCTTC
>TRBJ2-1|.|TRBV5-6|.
CASKDLGSNNEQFF
TGTGCCAGCAAGGATCTGGGCAGCAACAATGAGCAGTTCTTC
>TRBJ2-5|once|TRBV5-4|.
CASSSKTGSQETQYF
TGTGCCAGCAGCTCAAAAACAGGGTCCCAAGAGACCCAGTACTTC
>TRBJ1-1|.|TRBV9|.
CASSVTGMNTEAFF
TGTGCCAGCAGCGTCACAGGGATGAACACTGAAGCTTTCTTT
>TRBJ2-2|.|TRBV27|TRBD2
CASSPWTSGSVGELFF
TGTGCCAGCAGTCCCTGGACTAGCGGGAGTGTCGGGGAGCTGTTTTTT
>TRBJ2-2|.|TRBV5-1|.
CASSLQGSITGELFF
TGCGCCAGCAGCTTGCAGGGGTCTATCACCGGGGAGCTGTTTTTT
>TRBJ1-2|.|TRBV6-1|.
CASSKPQVYGYTF
TGTGCCAGCAGTAAACCTCAGGTCTATGGCTACACCTTC
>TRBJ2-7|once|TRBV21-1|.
CASSKGERGGHSSYEQYF
TGTGCCAGCAGCAAAGGGGAGAGGGGGGGCCACAGCTCCTACGAGCAGTACTTC
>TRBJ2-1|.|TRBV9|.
CASRGQKEQFF
TGTGCCAGCAGGGGACAAAAAGAGCAGTTCTTC
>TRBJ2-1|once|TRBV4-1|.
CAPYQDGGLSFLTHEQFF
TGCGCCCCTTATCAGGACGGAGGACTCTCATTCCTTACCCATGAGCAGTTCTTC